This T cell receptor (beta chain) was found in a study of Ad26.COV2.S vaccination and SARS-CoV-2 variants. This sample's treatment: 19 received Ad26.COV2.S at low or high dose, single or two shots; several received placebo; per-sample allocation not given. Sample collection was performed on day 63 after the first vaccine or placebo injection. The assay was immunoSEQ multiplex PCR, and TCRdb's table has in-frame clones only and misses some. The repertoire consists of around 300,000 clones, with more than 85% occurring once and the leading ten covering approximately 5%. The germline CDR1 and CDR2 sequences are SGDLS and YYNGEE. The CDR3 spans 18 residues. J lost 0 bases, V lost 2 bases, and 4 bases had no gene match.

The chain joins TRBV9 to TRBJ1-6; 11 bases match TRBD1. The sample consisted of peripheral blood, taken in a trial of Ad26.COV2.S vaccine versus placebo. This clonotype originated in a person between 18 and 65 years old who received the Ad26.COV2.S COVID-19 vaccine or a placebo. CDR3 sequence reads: CASSVGQGASSYNSPLHF. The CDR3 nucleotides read TGTGCCAGCAGCGTCGGACAGGGGGCCAGCTCCTATAATTCACCCCTCCACTTT.